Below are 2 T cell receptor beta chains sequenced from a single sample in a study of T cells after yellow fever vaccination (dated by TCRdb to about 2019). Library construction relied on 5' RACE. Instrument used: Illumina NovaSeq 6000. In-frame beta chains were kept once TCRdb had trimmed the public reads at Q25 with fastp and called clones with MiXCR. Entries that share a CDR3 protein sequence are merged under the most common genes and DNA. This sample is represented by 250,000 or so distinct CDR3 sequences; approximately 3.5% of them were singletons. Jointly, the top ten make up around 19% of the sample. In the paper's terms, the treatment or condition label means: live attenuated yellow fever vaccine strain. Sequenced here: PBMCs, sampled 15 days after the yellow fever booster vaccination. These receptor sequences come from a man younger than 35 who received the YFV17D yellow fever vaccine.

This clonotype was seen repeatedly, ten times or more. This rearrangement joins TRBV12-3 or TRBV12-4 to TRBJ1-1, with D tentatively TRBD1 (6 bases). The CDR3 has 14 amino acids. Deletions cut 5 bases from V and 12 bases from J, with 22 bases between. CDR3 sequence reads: CASSPHRAGGLSFF. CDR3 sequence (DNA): TGTGCCAGCAGTCCTCACAGGGCCGGGGGACTGTCTTTCTTT.

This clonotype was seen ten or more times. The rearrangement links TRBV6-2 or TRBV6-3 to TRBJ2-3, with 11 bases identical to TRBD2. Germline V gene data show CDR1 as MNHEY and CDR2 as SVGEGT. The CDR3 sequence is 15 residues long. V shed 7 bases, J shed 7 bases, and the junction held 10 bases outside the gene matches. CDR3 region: CASIAGTSGPNTQYF. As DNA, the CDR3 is TGTGCCAGCATTGCCGGGACTAGCGGCCCCAATACGCAGTATTTT.